The present TCR beta chain was sequenced within a study of cytomegalovirus exposure and HLA in healthy donors. Across the study: Approximately 180 million T cells yielded 90 million to 130 million unique TCR beta sequences in earlier analysis.

V was pared by 6 bases and J by 7 bases, with 2 bases of the junction left unmatched. The V gene's germline CDR1 is WSHSY and CDR2 SAAADI. The CDR3 loop spans 14 amino acids. Findings of the study overall: The study assumed roughly uniform donor sequencing depth for presence/absence analyses.

Of note for this clone: Its target is not known.

A multiplex PCR was run with 60 Vbeta primers and 13 Jbeta primers. Here immunoSEQ multiplex PCR was the method, and the copy in TCRdb shows in-frame clones only, minus some. Of 140,000 to 150,000 clones in the sample, approximately 80% were seen once. The sequence came from a male donor in good health and CMV-seronegative. Sequencing was carried out using PBMCs. The V gene is TRBV10-2, the J gene TRBJ2-1, with 14 nucleotides matching TRBD2. The CDR3 loop reads CASRGTSGSNEQFF. In DNA, the CDR3 is TGCGCCAGCAGGGGGACTAGCGGGAGTAATGAGCAGTTCTTC.